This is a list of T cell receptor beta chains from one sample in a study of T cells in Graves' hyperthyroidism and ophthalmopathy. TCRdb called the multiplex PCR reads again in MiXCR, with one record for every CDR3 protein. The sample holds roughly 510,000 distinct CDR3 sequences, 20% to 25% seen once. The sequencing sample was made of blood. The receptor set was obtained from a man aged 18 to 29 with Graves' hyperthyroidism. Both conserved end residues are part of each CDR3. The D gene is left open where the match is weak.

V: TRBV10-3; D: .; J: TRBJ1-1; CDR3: CAITSDSNTEAFF
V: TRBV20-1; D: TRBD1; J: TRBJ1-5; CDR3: CSARGPWGGTGGDSNQPQHF
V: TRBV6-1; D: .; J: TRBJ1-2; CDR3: CASSDTGTGYTF
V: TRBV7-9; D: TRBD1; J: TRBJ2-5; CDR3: CASSFAGTGAALTQYF
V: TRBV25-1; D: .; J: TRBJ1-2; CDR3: CASSDLYIKNGGVGNYGYTF
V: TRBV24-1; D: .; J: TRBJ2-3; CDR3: CATSDYTLPSSTDTQYF
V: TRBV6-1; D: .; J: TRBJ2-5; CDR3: CASSTGLRETQYF
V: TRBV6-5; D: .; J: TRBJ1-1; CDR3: CASSYSSASEAFF
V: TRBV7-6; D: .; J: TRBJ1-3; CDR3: CASKSTGETGNTIYF
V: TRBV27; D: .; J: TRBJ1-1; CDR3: CASSKWQTLMNTEAFF
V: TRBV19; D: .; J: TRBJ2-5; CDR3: CASSIGGLSRETQYF
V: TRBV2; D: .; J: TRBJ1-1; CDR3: CASKGGLNTEAFF
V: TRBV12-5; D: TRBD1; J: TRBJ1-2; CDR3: CASGSGTGDGYTF
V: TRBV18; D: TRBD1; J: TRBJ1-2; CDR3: CASSLQGQTSNYGYTF
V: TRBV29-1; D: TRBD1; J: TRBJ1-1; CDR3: CSVERDRGTEAFF
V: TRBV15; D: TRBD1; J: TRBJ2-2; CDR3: CATSFRQGTGELFF
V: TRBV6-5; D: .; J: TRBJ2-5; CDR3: CASSYLRGQETQYF
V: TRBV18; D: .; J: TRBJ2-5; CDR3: CASSPSQGTRETQYF
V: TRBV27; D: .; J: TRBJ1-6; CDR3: CATSMNPGVSPLHF
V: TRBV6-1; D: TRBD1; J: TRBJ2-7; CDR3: CASSENLGQSNEQYF
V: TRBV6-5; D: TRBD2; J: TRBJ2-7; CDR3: CASSLGPGLAGREQYF
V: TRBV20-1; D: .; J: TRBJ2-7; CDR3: CSGTKWEAEQYF
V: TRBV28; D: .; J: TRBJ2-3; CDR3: CASSSPGSYTDTQYF
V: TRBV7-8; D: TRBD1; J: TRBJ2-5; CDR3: CASSFTGAGTQYF